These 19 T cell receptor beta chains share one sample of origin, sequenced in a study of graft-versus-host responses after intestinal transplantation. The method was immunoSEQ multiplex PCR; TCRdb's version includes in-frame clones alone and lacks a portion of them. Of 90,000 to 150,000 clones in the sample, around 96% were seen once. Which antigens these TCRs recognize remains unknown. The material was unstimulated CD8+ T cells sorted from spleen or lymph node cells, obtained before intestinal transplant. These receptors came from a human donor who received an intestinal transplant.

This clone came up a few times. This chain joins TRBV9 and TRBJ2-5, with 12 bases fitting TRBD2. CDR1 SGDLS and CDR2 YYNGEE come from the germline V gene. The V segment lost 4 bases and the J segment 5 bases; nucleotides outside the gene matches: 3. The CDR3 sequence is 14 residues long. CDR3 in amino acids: CASSSLAGGETQYF. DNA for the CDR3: TGTGCCAGCAGCTCGCTAGCGGGAGGGGAGACCCAGTACTTC.

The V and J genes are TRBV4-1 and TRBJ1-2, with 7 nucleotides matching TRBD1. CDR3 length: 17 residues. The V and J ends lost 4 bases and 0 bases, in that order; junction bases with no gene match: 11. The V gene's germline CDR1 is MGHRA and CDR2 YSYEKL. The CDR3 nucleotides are TGCGCCAGCAGCCGCCTAGCGGGACAGCTAGCTAACTATGGCTACACCTTC. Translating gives CASSRLAGQLANYGYTF.

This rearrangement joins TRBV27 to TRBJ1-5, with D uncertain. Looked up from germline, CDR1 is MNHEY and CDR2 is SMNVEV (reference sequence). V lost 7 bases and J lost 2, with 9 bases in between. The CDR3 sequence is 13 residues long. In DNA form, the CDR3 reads TGTGCCAGCACAAGGGAGGGCAATCAGCCCCAGCATTTT. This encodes CASTREGNQPQHF.

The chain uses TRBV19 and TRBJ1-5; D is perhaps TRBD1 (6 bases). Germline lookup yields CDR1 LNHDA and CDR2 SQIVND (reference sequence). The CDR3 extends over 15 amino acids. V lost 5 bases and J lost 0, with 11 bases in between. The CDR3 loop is CASSVTGYSNQPQHF. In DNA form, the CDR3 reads TGTGCCAGTAGTGTCACAGGGTATAGCAATCAGCCCCAGCATTTT. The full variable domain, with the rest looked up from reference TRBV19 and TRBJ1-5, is DGGITQSPKYLFRKEGQNVTLSCEQNLNHDAMYWYRQDPGQGLRLIYYSQIVNDFQKGDIAEGYSVSREKKESFPLTVTSAQKNPTAFYLCASSVTGYSNQPQHFGDGTRLSIL.

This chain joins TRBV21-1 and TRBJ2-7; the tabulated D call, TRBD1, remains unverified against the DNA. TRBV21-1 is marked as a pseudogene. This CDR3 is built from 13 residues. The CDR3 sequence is CASRQGLPYEQYF. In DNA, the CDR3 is TGTGCCAGCAGACAGGGTCTGCCCTACGAGCAGTACTTC.

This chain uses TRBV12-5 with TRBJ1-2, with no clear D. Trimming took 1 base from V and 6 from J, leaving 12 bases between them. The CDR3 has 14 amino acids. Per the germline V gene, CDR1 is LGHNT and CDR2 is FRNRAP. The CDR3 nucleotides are TGTGCTAGTGGTTTGGGCCGACAAGGCCATGGCTACACCTTC. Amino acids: CASGLGRQGHGYTF.

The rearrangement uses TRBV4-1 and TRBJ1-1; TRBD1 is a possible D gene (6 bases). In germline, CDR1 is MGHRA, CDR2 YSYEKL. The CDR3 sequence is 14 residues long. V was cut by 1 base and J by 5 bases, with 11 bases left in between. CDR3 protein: CASSQGGGGTEAFF. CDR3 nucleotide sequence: TGCGCCAGCAGCCAAGGAGGGGGAGGGACTGAAGCTTTCTTT.

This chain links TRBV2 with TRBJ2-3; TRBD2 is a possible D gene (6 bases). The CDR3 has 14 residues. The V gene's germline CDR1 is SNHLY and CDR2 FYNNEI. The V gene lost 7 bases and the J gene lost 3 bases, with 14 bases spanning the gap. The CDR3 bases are TGTGCCAGCATGGGGACTCCCCTTACAGATACGCAGTATTTT. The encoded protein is CASMGTPLTDTQYF.

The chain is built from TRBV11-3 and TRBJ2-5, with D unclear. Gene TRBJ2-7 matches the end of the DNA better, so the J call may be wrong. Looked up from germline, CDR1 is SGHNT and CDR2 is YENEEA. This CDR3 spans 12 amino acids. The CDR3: CASSLDGFEQYF. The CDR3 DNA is TGTGCCAGCAGCTTAGACGGGTTCGAGCAGTACTTC.

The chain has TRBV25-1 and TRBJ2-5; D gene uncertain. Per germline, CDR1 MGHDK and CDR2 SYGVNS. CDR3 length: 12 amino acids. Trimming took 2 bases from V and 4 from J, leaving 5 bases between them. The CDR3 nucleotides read TGTGCCAGCAGTGAAATAGGAGAGACCCAGTACTTC. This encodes CASSEIGETQYF.

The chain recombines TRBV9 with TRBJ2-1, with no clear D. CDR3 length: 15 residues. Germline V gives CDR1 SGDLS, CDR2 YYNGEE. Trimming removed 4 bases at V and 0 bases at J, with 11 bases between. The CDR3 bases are TGTGCCAGCAGCCAATTCGAATACTCCTACAATGAGCAGTTCTTC. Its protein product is CASSQFEYSYNEQFF. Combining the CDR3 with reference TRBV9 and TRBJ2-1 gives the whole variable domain DSGVTQTPKHLITATGQRVTLRCSPRSGDLSVYWYQQSLDQGLQFLIQYYNGEERAKGNILERFSAQQFPDLHSELNLSSLELGDSALYFCASSQFEYSYNEQFFGPGTRLTVL.

CDR3 in amino acids: CASSPVGQGVNTEAFF. The DNA of the CDR3 is TGTGCCAGCAGCCCGGTGGGACAGGGGGTGAACACTGAAGCTTTCTTT. The gene calls are TRBV7-9 and TRBJ1-1; 11 bases are a match to TRBD1. The CDR3 spans 16 residues. The ends lost 5 bases at V and 0 bases at J; junction bases unmatched: 5. Germline V gene lookup returns CDR1 SEHNR and CDR2 FQNEAQ (reference sequence).

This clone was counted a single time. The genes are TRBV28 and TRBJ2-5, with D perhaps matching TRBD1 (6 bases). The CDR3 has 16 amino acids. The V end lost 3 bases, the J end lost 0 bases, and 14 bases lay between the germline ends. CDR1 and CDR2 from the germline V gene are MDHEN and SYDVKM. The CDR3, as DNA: TGTGCCAGCAGTTTTTTCAGGGGCCAGGACCAAGAGACCCAGTACTTC. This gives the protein CASSFFRGQDQETQYF.

CDR3 sequence: CASSFYGPSYEQYF. For the CDR3, the DNA is TGTGCCAGCAGTTTTTACGGTCCCTCCTACGAGCAGTACTTC. The genes are TRBV27 and TRBJ2-7, with D unresolved. This CDR3 contains 14 residues. With 3 bases removed from V and 0 bases from J, the gap between germline ends came to 9 bases. Germline CDR1 reads MNHEY; CDR2 reads SMNVEV (reference sequence).

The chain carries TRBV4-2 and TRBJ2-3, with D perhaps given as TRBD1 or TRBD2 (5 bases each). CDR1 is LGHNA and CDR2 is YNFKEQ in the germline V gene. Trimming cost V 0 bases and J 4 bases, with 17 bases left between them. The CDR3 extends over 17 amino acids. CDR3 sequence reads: CASSQDKPGRWADTQYF. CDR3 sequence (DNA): TGTGCCAGCAGCCAAGACAAACCGGGACGATGGGCAGATACGCAGTATTTT.

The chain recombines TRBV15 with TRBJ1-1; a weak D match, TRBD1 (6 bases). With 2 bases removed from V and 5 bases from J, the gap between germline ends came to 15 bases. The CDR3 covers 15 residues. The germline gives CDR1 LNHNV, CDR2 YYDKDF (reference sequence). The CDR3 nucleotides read TGTGCCACCAGCAGATCAGAGACAGGTCCAACTGAAGCTTTCTTT. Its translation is CATSRSETGPTEAFF.

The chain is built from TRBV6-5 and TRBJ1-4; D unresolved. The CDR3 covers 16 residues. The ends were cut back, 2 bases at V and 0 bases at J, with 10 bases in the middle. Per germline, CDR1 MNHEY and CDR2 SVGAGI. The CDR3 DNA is TGTGCCAGCAGTTACGTTCGCGGAACAACTAATGAAAAACTGTTTTTT. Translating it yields CASSYVRGTTNEKLFF.

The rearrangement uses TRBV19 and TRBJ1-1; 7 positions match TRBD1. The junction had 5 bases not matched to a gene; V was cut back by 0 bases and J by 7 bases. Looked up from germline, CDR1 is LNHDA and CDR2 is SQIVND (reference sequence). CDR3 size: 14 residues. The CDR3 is CASSIDDREFEAFF. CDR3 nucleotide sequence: TGTGCCAGTAGTATAGATGACAGGGAGTTTGAAGCTTTCTTT.

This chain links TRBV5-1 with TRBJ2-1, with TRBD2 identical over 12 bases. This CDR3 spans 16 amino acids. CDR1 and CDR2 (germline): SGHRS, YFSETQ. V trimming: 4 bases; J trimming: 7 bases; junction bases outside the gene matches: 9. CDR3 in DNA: TGCGCCAGCAGCGAGATACCTAGCGGGAGGGTAAATGAGCAGTTCTTC. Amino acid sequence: CASSEIPSGRVNEQFF.